Below are 12 T cell receptor beta chains sequenced from a single sample in a study of T cells after yellow fever vaccination (dated by TCRdb to between 2019 and 2020). The library was generated by 5' RACE. The sample was run on an Illumina NovaSeq 6000. TCRdb handled the public reads itself, with Q25 trimming in fastp and clone calling in MiXCR, and kept productive beta chains. Identical CDR3 proteins give one entry, which carries the most common genes and DNA. The sample includes 120,000 or so distinct CDR3 sequences, with roughly 15% observed a single time. Roughly two fifths of the sample is in the top ten clones. According to the study, the label for this sample's treatment or condition signals: live attenuated yellow fever vaccine strain. Source: CD8+ T cells sorted from PBMCs, taken 5 days after the yellow fever booster vaccination. Receptors originate from a man between 18 and 29 years old who received the YFV17D yellow fever vaccine.

V and J are TRBV6-2 or TRBV6-3 and TRBJ1-5, with D maybe TRBD1 (6 bases). The CDR3 totals 14 residues. V lost 2 bases to trimming and J lost 6 bases, with 11 bases between them. Per the germline V gene, CDR1 is MNHEY and CDR2 is SVGEGT. CDR3 DNA sequence: TGTGCCAGCAGTTACGCGGGAGGGGGTCAGCCCCAGCATTTT. Protein: CASSYAGGGQPQHF.

This clonotype occurred a few times. The chain employs TRBV12-5 and TRBJ2-1, with 10 bases matching TRBD1. This CDR3 spans 15 amino acids. The germline V gene has CDR1 LGHNT and CDR2 FRNRAP. With V trimmed by 5 bases and J by 2 bases, 3 bases remained unmatched. The CDR3 bases are TGTGCTAGTGGTGTCGGACAGGGGGCCTACAATGAGCAGTTCTTC. It specifies CASGVGQGAYNEQFF.

CDR3 in amino acids: CASSLRWGDANEKLFF. The CDR3 DNA reads as TGTGCCAGCAGTTTACGTTGGGGGGACGCTAATGAAAAACTGTTTTTT. This sequence joins TRBV28 and TRBJ1-4, with D possibly being TRBD1 (5 bases). CDR1 and CDR2 from the germline V gene are MDHEN and SYDVKM. The CDR3 is 16 residues long. Trimming removed 2 bases at V and 3 bases at J, with 13 bases between. The full variable domain, completed using reference TRBV28 and TRBJ1-4, is DVKVTQSSRYLVKRTGEKVFLECVQDMDHENMFWYRQDPGLGLRLIYFSYDVKMKEKGDIPEGYSVSREKKERFSLILESASTNQTSMYLCASSLRWGDANEKLFFGSGTQLSVL.

V usage is TRBV9 and J usage is TRBJ1-4; tentative D call: TRBD1 (5 bases). Looked up from germline, CDR1 is SGDLS and CDR2 is YYNGEE. The CDR3 length is 17 residues. V was trimmed by 0 bases and J by 3 bases, leaving 15 bases between them. CDR3 in amino acids: CASSVEGFGTPNEKLFF. The CDR3 coding sequence is TGTGCCAGCAGCGTAGAAGGATTCGGGACCCCTAATGAAAAACTGTTTTTT.

This clonotype was found a few times. The V call is TRBV27, the J call TRBJ1-5; D is perhaps TRBD1 (5 bases). The germline gives CDR1 MNHEY, CDR2 SMNVEV (reference sequence). V shed 2 bases and J shed 2 bases, with 10 bases lying between them. The CDR3 is 15 amino acids. Written as DNA, the CDR3 is TGTGCCAGCAGTTTAAGGGTGGGGGGCAATCAGCCCCAGCATTTT. Its protein product is CASSLRVGGNQPQHF.

The chain employs TRBV7-9 and TRBJ2-2; D possibly matches TRBD1 or TRBD2 (7 bases each). Germline CDR1 is SEHNR and CDR2 is FQNEAQ (reference sequence). The CDR3 spans 16 residues. The V gene lost 1 base and the J gene lost 7 bases, with 16 bases spanning the gap. Written as DNA, the CDR3 is TGTGCCAGCAGCTTAGAGGGCAGGGGGGGATTCGGGGAGCTGTTTTTT. Its translation is CASSLEGRGGFGELFF.

J is TRBJ2-7 and V is TRBV27, with D possibly being TRBD1 or TRBD2 (7 bases each). CDR3 length equals 16 residues. CDR1 MNHEY and CDR2 SMNVEV come from the germline V gene (reference sequence). The germline V and J ends were trimmed by 8 bases and 0 bases, with 20 bases remaining between them. CDR3 protein: CASAGRGGLSSYEQYF. The CDR3 bases are TGTGCCAGCGCGGGCAGGGGGGGACTAAGCTCCTACGAGCAGTACTTC.

Only one count was recorded for this clonotype. The V and J genes are TRBV21-1 and TRBJ1-2; TRBD1 is the table's D call, not checked against the DNA. TRBV21-1 is a pseudogene locus. There are 16 residues in the CDR3. In nucleotides, the CDR3 is TGTGCCAGCAGTAAGACAGGGGAGACAGCTAACTATGGCTACACCTTC. This translates into CASSKTGETANYGYTF.

V and J are TRBV9 and TRBJ2-2; 13 nucleotides line up with TRBD2. CDR3 size: 15 residues. Germline V lookup: CDR1 SGDLS, CDR2 YYNGEE. With V trimmed by 7 bases and J by 8 bases, 8 bases remained unmatched. The CDR3 loop is CASRGLAGETGELFF. The DNA for the CDR3 is TGTGCCAGCCGAGGACTAGCGGGGGAGACAGGGGAGCTGTTTTTT.

V and J are TRBV7-9 and TRBJ2-7, with D perhaps being TRBD1 or TRBD2 (5 bases each). CDR3 length: 14 amino acids. V shed 3 bases and J shed 3 bases, with 12 bases lying between them. From germline, CDR1 is SEHNR and CDR2 FQNEAQ (reference sequence). CDR3 loop: CASSLGTADYEQYV. For the CDR3, the DNA is TGTGCCAGCAGCTTGGGGACCGCGGACTACGAGCAGTACGTC.

This clonotype was picked up many times. CDR3 amino acids: CASSHRSVSNQPQHF. The CDR3 nucleotides read TGCGCCAGCAGCCACCGCTCGGTGAGCAATCAGCCCCAGCATTTT. This rearrangement joins TRBV4-1 to TRBJ1-5, with D unresolved. The V gene's germline CDR1 is MGHRA and CDR2 YSYEKL. The CDR3 contains 15 residues. Trimming left V 3 bases short and J 1 base short, with 10 bases between.

With regard to this clonotype: One end of the junction varies from germline; a read error may be responsible. V gene TRBV5-1 combines with J gene TRBJ1-1; 8 nucleotides align to TRBD1. This CDR3 is 14 amino acids long. Germline CDR1 is SGHRS and CDR2 is YFSETQ. CDR3 sequence (DNA): TGCGCCAGCAGCTGGAAACAGGGGGGCGCTGAAGTTTTCTTT. It specifies CASSWKQGGAEVFF.